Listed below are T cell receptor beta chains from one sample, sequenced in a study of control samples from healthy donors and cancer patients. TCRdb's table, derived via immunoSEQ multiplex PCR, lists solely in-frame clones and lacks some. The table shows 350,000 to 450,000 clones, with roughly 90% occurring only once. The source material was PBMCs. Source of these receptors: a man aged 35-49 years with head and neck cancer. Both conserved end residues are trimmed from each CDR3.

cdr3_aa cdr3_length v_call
ASSDTEPWEQY 11 TRBV2
ASSEARASGINEQF 14 TRBV6-1
AWGSSSANEQF 11 TRBV30
ASSPRVGGDGYT 12 TRBV7-3
ASTALGAYGYT 11 TRBV12-3/TRBV12-4
ASSYLSGSKNIQY 13 TRBV6-5
ASSFIGNEQF 10 TRBV7-3
AWSPWEKTTNEKLF 14 TRBV30
ASSWDISEQY 10 TRBV5-5
ASSLGRNNEQF 11 TRBV11-2
ASSQDQETQY 10 TRBV3-1/TRBV3-2
ASADGTGVREQY 12 TRBV11-2
ASSQGPVYNSPLH 13 TRBV14
ASRKDFSYNEQF 12 TRBV6-5
ASSQDAPTVDSTSEAF 16 TRBV4-2
ASSLLQDEKLF 11 TRBV5-4
ASSLTKRQGPYEQY 14 TRBV13
ASSQKLAGGQETQY 14 TRBV7-2
ASSPRRTRVNTEAF 14 TRBV18
ASSLTGYLKNIQY 13 TRBV4-1
ASSPLRENSPLH 12 TRBV28
ASSPRGGAGPLSGANVLT 18 TRBV9
AWKGDRGAYEQY 12 TRBV30
ASSVTGGVNQPQH 13 TRBV27
ASSSTPGNTEAF 12 TRBV11-2
ASSQGTSLYGYT 12 TRBV4-1
ASSLGSGANVLT 12 TRBV28
ASSFLTGAGGANVLT 15 TRBV28
ASSLGASSYNEQF 13 TRBV6-5
ASRRRAGDTQY 11 TRBV28
ASSYREYNSPLH 12 TRBV5-4
ASSEAGSSGNTIY 13 TRBV6-4
ASSRHRSGQGSYEQY 15 TRBV4-3
ASRKVSGNTEAF 12 TRBV28
SVAQTGGPGELF 12 TRBV29-1
ASSLEQDYEQY 11 TRBV11-2
ASSEAGLAGGYTGELF 16 TRBV2
ASSWDGNTIY 10 TRBV6-5
ASSSLLKSYEQY 12 TRBV19
ASSENDGYNEQF 12 TRBV28
ASSRQGVEQY 10 TRBV7-9
ASSPEGPGGEQF 12 TRBV5-1
ASHEQGPNSPLH 12 TRBV2
ASSDRVGLNSPLH 13 TRBV2
ASTLEGGHNYGYT 13 TRBV6-5
ASSPGLAGGQSFRETQY 17 TRBV7-9
AISEGPGTGVNSPLH 15 TRBV10-3
ASSFRPGTAMNTEAF 15 TRBV11-2
ASSLAEQGARNIQY 14 TRBV7-8
ASSQSGGREVSYEQY 15 TRBV3-1/TRBV3-2
ASSILAGGRILWDNEQF 17 TRBV19
ASSGSNSPLH 10 TRBV7-9
ASSYHRSNTEAF 12 TRBV6-5
ASSQGGLTGGYGYT 14 TRBV4-1
ATSDLLNIQPQH 12 TRBV24-1
ASSLDPTEAYGYT 13 TRBV7-2